These 17 T cell receptor beta chains were all obtained from the same sample, sequenced in a study of technical replicates of blood from a few donors. The protocol was immunoSEQ multiplex PCR, while the TCRdb copy is restricted to in-frame clones and leaves out a portion. The table has 70,000 to 95,000 clones, about nine tenths seen once. Specimen: T cells isolated from PBMCs. The origin of the receptors is a human donor in good health. Some clones in this sample may be carry-over from other donors' samples.

This chain links TRBV4-1 with TRBJ2-3; 11 nucleotides align to TRBD2. The V and J ends lost 4 bases and 0 bases, in that order; junction bases with no gene match: 3. From germline, CDR1 is MGHRA and CDR2 YSYEKL. This CDR3 has 16 amino acids. CDR3 protein: CASSLGTSGSTDTQYF. CDR3 nucleotides: TGCGCCAGCAGCCTGGGGACTAGCGGTAGCACAGATACGCAGTATTTT.

V usage is TRBV30 and J usage is TRBJ2-1, with D tentatively TRBD2 (7 bases). CDR1 GTSNPN and CDR2 SVGIG come from the germline V gene (reference sequence). This CDR3 is 14 amino acids long. The V gene lost 0 bases and the J gene lost 9 bases, with 15 bases spanning the gap. CDR3 DNA sequence: TGTGCCTGGAGTGTACTCACAGGGAGGGGTGAGCAGTTCTTC. Protein product: CAWSVLTGRGEQFF.

The chain employs TRBV7-2 and TRBJ2-4; tentative D call: TRBD1 (6 bases). The CDR3 runs 14 residues. The germline V gene encodes CDR1 SGHTA and CDR2 FQGNSA. Trimming pared 2 bases from V and 7 bases from J, leaving 12 bases between. The CDR3: CASSLYGGGNIQYF. CDR3 DNA sequence: TGTGCCAGCAGCTTATATGGGGGCGGGAACATTCAGTACTTC.

V is TRBV15 and J is TRBJ2-7, with D perhaps TRBD2 (5 bases). V dropped 5 bases and J dropped 5 bases, with 16 bases sitting between them. This CDR3 comprises 14 residues. CDR1 and CDR2 (germline): LNHNV, YYDKDF (reference sequence). The CDR3 DNA is TGTGCCACCAGCTCCCCGGGGTTGGACGACGAGCAGTACTTC. It yields the protein CATSSPGLDDEQYF.

This clone is a singleton in its sample. The J gene is TRBJ2-5, the V gene TRBV15, with no clear D. This CDR3 has 13 amino acids. Germline CDR1 and CDR2: LNHNV and YYDKDF (reference sequence). V was shortened by 2 bases and J by 5 bases, with 9 bases between the two germline ends. DNA for the CDR3: TGTGCCACCAGCAGATTCCTTAGCGAGACCCAGTACTTC. Translating gives CATSRFLSETQYF.

On this clone: At the DNA level, this CDR3 is encoded by other sequences in the same sample as well. The chain employs TRBV6-5 and TRBJ1-2; 8 bases match TRBD1. Germline CDR1 is MNHEY and CDR2 is SVGAGI. This CDR3 has 12 amino acids. Trimming took 8 bases from V and 2 from J; bases not matched to a gene: 1. The CDR3 DNA is TGTGCCAGCCGGACAGGGAACTATGGCTACACCTTC. Its protein product is CASRTGNYGYTF.

V usage is TRBV7-2 and J usage is TRBJ2-1; 13 positions agree with TRBD2. The V and J ends lost 5 bases and 4 bases, in that order; junction bases with no gene match: 2. The CDR3 totals 15 residues. CDR1 and CDR2 (germline): SGHTA, FQGNSA. The CDR3 coding sequence is TGTGCCAGCAGCGCGGGACTAGCGGGGTACAATGAGCAGTTCTTC. It translates to CASSAGLAGYNEQFF.

The CDR3 region is CASSLVTGQGGMDTEAFF. In DNA, the CDR3 is TGCGCCAGCAGCTTGGTCACGGGACAGGGTGGGATGGACACTGAAGCTTTCTTT. The rearrangement uses TRBV5-1 and TRBJ1-1; 9 bases map to TRBD1. The CDR3 covers 18 residues. V lost 0 bases to trimming and J lost 3 bases; unmatched junction nucleotides: 12. Germline V CDR1 and CDR2: SGHRS, YFSETQ.

This clone was counted only a few times. The chain is built from TRBV6-5 and TRBJ1-1, with TRBD1 matching 8 bases. Germline-derived CDR1 and CDR2 are MNHEY and SVGAGI. The length of the CDR3 is 13 residues. The V segment lost 5 bases and the J segment 10 bases; nucleotides outside the gene matches: 9. The CDR3 here is CASSPPTGGRAFF. The CDR3 region has the DNA TGTGCCAGCAGTCCACCTACAGGGGGTAGAGCTTTCTTT.

V gene TRBV6-1 combines with J gene TRBJ2-5; D not resolved. The CDR3 has 14 residues. Trimming took 0 bases from V and 5 from J, leaving 10 bases between them. Germline loops: CDR1 MNHNS, CDR2 SASEGT. The CDR3 region has the DNA TGTGCCAGCAGTGAAGCGGGCAGTGTGGAGACCCAGTACTTC. Its protein is CASSEAGSVETQYF.

This clone was seen once. A read error may produce the germline difference seen at one junction end. The chain is built from TRBV6-1 and TRBJ2-5; 10 positions match TRBD2. The CDR3 runs 14 residues. In germline, CDR1 is MNHNS, CDR2 SASEGT. CDR3 sequence: CASSKAGGQETQYF. In nucleotides, the CDR3 is TGTGCCAGCAGTAAAGCGGGGGGGCAAGAGACCCAGTACTTC.

This clone is a singleton in its sample. This rearrangement joins TRBV10-3 to TRBJ1-3; TRBD1 agrees at 7 bases. This CDR3 spans 15 amino acids. Germline CDR1 ENHRY, CDR2 SYGVKD. With V trimmed by 10 bases and J by 0 bases, 9 bases remained unmatched. The CDR3 here is CATIPGQNSGNTIYF. The CDR3 coding sequence is TGTGCCACTATACCGGGACAGAACTCTGGAAACACCATATATTTT.

The chain links TRBV28 to TRBJ2-7; possibly TRBD1 for D (5 bases). The CDR3 is 12 residues long. Trimming took 2 bases from V and 3 from J, leaving 5 bases between them. In germline, CDR1 is MDHEN, CDR2 SYDVKM. The CDR3 reads CASSLDSYEQYF. DNA for the CDR3: TGTGCCAGCAGTTTAGACAGCTACGAGCAGTACTTC. Variable domain in full (rest from reference TRBV28 and TRBJ2-7): DVKVTQSSRYLVKRTGEKVFLECVQDMDHENMFWYRQDPGLGLRLIYFSYDVKMKEKGDIPEGYSVSREKKERFSLILESASTNQTSMYLCASSLDSYEQYFGPGTRLTVT.

V is TRBV6-5 and J is TRBJ2-2; maybe TRBD1 (5 bases). This CDR3 comprises 15 residues. Germline values: CDR1 MNHEY, CDR2 SVGAGI. Trimming took 6 bases from V and 2 from J, leaving 13 bases between them. In DNA form, the CDR3 reads TGTGCCAGCAGCCCTACGTGGGGCAACACCGGGGAGCTGTTTTTT. Protein sequence: CASSPTWGNTGELFF.

The chain is built from TRBV5-1 and TRBJ2-7; 7 nucleotides align to TRBD2. Trimming cost V 1 base and J 2 bases; bases outside gene matches: 9. The CDR3 covers 16 residues. Germline assignment: CDR1 SGHRS and CDR2 YFSETQ. The CDR3 loop reads CASSLRGGPSAYEQYF. The DNA for the CDR3 is TGCGCCAGCAGCTTGCGGGGAGGGCCGTCGGCCTACGAGCAGTACTTC.

This rearrangement joins TRBV10-3 to TRBJ2-1; 8 bases are shared with TRBD2. This CDR3 is 14 amino acids long. Germline V gene sequence: CDR1 ENHRY, CDR2 SYGVKD. The junction had 8 bases not matched to a gene; V was cut back by 4 bases and J by 9 bases. CDR3 nucleotide sequence: TGTGCCATCAGTGGTAAGCGGGAGAACGGTGAGCAGTTCTTC. Its translation is CAISGKRENGEQFF.

The chain links TRBV5-1 to TRBJ1-1, with D uncertain. There are 16 residues in the CDR3. Trimming took 2 bases from V and 0 from J, leaving 14 bases between them. The germline CDR1 and CDR2 sequences are SGHRS and YFSETQ. The CDR3: CASSFGLRIMNTEAFF. The CDR3 DNA follows: TGCGCCAGCAGCTTTGGGCTACGGATCATGAACACTGAAGCTTTCTTT.